This TCR beta chain was obtained from a study of molecular identifiers for immune sequencing clone quantification. TCRdb passed the PCR reads through MiXCR, listing each CDR3 protein once. The data hold 85,000 to 100,000 distinct CDR3 sequences, with more than 20% observed a single time. The J segment lost 0 bases and the V segment lost 4 bases, leaving 3 bases of the junction unmatched. Germline assignment: CDR1 LNHDA and CDR2 SQIVND (reference sequence). The CDR3 is 16 residues long. The material sequenced was naive CD8+ T cells from blood, with Jurkat cell RNA spiked in. Stated subset: FACS-sorted CD8+CD4-CCR7+CD45RA+ naive T cells. V usage is TRBV19 and J usage is TRBJ2-1; 10 bases agree with TRBD1. The clonotype comes from a human donor in good health. Some libraries in this study had Jurkat cell RNA spiked in. CDR3 sequence: CASSTRTGGSYNEQFF. In DNA, the CDR3 is TGTGCCAGTAGTACTCGGACAGGGGGCTCCTACAATGAGCAGTTCTTC.